The clone carrying this TCR beta chain was picked up a small number of times. Original data processing: Amplification of reference gene primers was used by the study to estimate nucleated cell counts. Assay: immunoSEQ multiplex PCR; the TCRdb copy retains only in-frame clones and omits some. V and J calls and clone size are those listed in that table; D and trimming were worked out from the DNA. The table records about 230,000 clones, more than 70% of them present only once. The data stem from a study of blood T cell repertoires in COVID-19. Overall study: In each case, the material was cDNA or gDNA derived from T cells, B-cell-depleted T cells, or PBMCs.

Recruitment covered about 25 US areas and drew participants whose ages spanned roughly 18 to 100 years. Looked up from germline, CDR1 is LNHDA and CDR2 is SQIVND (reference sequence). Trimming took off 1 base at V and 2 bases at J, with 8 bases between the two ends. This CDR3 spans 14 amino acids. The specimen was PBMCs or T cells enriched from blood (not recorded which). The sequence was obtained from a woman aged 40-49 years with acute COVID-19. This chain links TRBV19 with TRBJ1-2; tentative D call: TRBD1 (6 bases). CDR3 DNA: TGTGCCAGTAGTATAGTAGGGACAAACTATGGCTACACCTTC. It codes for CASSIVGTNYGYTF.